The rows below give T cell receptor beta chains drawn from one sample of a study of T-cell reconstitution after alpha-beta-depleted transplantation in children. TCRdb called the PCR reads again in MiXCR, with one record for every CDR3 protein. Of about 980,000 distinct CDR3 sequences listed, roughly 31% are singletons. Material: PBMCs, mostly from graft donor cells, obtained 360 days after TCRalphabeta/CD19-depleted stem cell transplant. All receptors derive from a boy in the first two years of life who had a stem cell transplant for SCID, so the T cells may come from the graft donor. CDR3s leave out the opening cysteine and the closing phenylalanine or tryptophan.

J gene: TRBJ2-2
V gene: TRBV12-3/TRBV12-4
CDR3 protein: ASSLTVTGELF

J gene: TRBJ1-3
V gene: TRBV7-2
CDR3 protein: ASSARSDRARGNTIY

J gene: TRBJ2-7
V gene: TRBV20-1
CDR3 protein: SGGGTYEQY

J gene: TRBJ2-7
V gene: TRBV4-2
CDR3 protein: ASSQDEQLYYEQY

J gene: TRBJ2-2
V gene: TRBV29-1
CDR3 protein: SVDQGANTGELF

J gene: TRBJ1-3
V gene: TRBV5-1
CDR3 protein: ASSLLSTAGNTIY

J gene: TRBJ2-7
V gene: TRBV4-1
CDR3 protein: ASSPRVGRLYEQY

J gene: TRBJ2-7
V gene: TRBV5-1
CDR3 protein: ASSLVGGSVYEQY

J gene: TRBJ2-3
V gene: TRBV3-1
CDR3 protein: ASSRPGLAPFTGITDTQY

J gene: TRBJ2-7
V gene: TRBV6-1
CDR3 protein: ASSRDSTHYEQY

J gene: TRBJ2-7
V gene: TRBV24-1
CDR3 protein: ATSENGHRGDEQY

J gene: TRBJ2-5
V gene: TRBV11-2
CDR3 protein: ASRPGGRGEAQY

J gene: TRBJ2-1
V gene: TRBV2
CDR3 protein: ASRRPPGLAYNEQF

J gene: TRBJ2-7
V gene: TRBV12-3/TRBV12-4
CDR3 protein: ASSPLDRDYEQY

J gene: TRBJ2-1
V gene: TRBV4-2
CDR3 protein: ASSQDRGGGFYNEQF

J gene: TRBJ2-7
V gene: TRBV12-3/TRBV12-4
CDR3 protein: ASSLFGAYEQY

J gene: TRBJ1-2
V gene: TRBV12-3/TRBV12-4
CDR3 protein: ASSLVAGPNYGYT

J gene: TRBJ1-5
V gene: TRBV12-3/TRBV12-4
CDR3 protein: ASRRDRGKPQH

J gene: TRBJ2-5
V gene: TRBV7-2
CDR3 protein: ASSSVRGGQETQY

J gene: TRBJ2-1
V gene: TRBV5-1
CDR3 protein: ASSPQGGSGNEQF

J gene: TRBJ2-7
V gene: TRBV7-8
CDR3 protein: ASGGGYEQY

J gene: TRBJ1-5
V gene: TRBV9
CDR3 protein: ASSPHGDSSGPQH

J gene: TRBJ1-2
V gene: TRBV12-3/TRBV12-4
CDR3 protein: ASSYNLPDSSYGYT

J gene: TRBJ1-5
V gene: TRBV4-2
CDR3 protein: ASSQETTGVNSNQPQH

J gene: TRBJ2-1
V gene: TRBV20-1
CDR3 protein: SASQGGQVIDEQF

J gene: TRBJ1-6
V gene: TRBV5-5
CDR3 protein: ASSLDASTGPIPLH

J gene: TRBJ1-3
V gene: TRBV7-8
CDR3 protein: ASSLVGGYRNTIY

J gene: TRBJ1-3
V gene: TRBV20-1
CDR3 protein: SARDGQGATGNTIY

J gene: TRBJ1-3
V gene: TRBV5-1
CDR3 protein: ASSLEQGASGNTIY

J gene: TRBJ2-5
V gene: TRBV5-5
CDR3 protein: ASSLTTQETQY

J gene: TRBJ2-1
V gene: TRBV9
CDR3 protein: ASSDRPGDEQF

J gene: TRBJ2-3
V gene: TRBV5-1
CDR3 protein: ASSHRQGPDTQY

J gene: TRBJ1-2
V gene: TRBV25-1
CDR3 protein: ATSRTGYYGYT

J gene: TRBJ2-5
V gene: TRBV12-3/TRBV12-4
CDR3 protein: ASSQSGVLQETQY

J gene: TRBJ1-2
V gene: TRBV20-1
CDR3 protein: SARGTVERGYT

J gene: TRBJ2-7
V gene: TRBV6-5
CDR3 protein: ASSFWGPTPYEQY

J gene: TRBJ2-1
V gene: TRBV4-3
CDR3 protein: ASSQDLGAGGPHEQF

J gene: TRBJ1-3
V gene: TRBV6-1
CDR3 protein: ASSRSPGGSGNTIY

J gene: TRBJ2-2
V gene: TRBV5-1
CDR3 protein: ASSFLAQTNTGELF

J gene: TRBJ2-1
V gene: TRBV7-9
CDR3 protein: ASSHFGQGGSEQF

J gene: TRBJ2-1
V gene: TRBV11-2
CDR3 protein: ASSQRNQVFNEQF

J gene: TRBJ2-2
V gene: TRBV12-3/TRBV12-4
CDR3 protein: ASSNRPGGELF

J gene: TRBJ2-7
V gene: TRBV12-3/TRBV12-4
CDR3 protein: ASKSSRSSPYEQY

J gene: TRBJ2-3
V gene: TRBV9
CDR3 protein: ASSADAAGGWRDTQY

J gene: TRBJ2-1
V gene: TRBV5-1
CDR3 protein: ASSEDRVRSYNEQF

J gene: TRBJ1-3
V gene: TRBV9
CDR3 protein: ASSVTGHWVNTIY

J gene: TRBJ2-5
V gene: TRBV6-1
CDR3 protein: AVTRRQGETQY

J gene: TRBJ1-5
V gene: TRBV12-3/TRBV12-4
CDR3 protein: ASRQDGAKH

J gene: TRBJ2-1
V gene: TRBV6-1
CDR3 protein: ASSATGVSSYNEQF

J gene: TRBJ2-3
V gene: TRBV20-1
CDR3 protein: SGQAGASTDTQY

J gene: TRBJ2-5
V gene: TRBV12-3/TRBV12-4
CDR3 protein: ASSPGETTGRETQY

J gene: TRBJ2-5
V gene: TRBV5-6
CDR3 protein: ASSFSAEQETQY